Each of the 11 T cell receptor beta chains below was sequenced from the same sample in a study of cytomegalovirus exposure and HLA in healthy donors (dated by TCRdb to about 2017). Libraries came from the immunoSEQ multiplex PCR assay. In TCRdb, the immuneACCESS table is reduced to in-frame sequences with V and J assigned. These tables do not hold every clone; where another copy was compared, an unresolved V gene accounts for under half, and the others remain unexplained. The sample table contains a few hundred thousand clones; only one count was recorded for approximately 88% of them. Over 11% of the sample lies in the top ten. The sample consisted of PBMCs. The receptors shown here come from a woman in her 30s in good health and CMV-seropositive.

V and J are TRBV18 and TRBJ2-7; 7 nucleotides match TRBD1. Germline loops: CDR1 KGHSH, CDR2 LQKENI. CDR3 size: 15 residues. V gave up 3 bases and J gave up 2 bases; unmatched junction bases: 7. The CDR3 is CASSPIDTGAYEQYF. CDR3 nucleotide sequence: TGTGCCAGCTCACCGATCGATACAGGGGCCTACGAGCAGTACTTC.

The chain has TRBV30 and TRBJ1-3; a possible D gene is TRBD1 (5 bases). Germline CDR1 is GTSNPN and CDR2 is SVGIG (reference sequence). The CDR3 extends over 15 amino acids. V lost 4 bases, J lost 0 bases, and 13 bases lay in between. The chain's CDR3 is CAWIPQVYSGNTIYF. As DNA, the CDR3 is TGTGCCTGGATCCCACAGGTTTACTCTGGAAACACCATATATTTT.

V and J are TRBV27 and TRBJ2-6; D may be TRBD1 (5 bases). V shed 2 bases and J shed 4 bases, with 12 bases lying between them. Germline CDR1 reads MNHEY; CDR2 reads SMNVEV (reference sequence). This CDR3 is built from 16 residues. This chain's CDR3 is CASSLGSGPGANVLTF. The CDR3 DNA is TGTGCCAGCAGTTTAGGCTCAGGGCCGGGGGCCAACGTCCTGACTTTC.

The chain couples TRBV28 to TRBJ2-2; D perhaps matches TRBD2 (5 bases). The CDR3 length is 15 residues. V was pared by 2 bases and J by 3 bases, with 10 bases between. CDR1 is MDHEN and CDR2 is SYDVKM in the germline V gene. This CDR3 reads CASSLPSGDTGELFF. The CDR3 region has the DNA TGTGCCAGCAGTTTACCTTCCGGGGACACCGGGGAGCTGTTTTTT.

J is TRBJ2-2 and V is TRBV5-1; no firm D call. V was pared by 2 bases and J by 3 bases, with 8 bases between. The CDR3 covers 14 residues. From germline, CDR1 is SGHRS and CDR2 YFSETQ. This CDR3 is CASSFSSDTGELFF. The CDR3 coding sequence is TGCGCCAGCAGCTTTTCCAGCGACACCGGGGAGCTGTTTTTT.

The genes are TRBV5-1 and TRBJ2-7; 13 bases line up with TRBD2. The CDR3 has 19 amino acids. The V gene's germline CDR1 is SGHRS and CDR2 YFSETQ. Trimming took 2 bases from V and 0 from J; bases not matched to a gene: 11. The chain's CDR3 is CASSFPGLAGKTSSYEQYF. DNA for the CDR3: TGCGCCAGCAGCTTTCCGGGACTAGCGGGAAAAACCTCCTCCTACGAGCAGTACTTC.

The gene calls are TRBV5-1 and TRBJ1-5; D unresolved. CDR3 length equals 15 residues. Trimming shortened V by 0 bases and J by 1 base, and 8 bases separated the two germline ends. The V gene's germline CDR1 is SGHRS and CDR2 YFSETQ. CDR3 DNA: TGCGCCAGCAGCTTGGGGGTGGGAAGCAATCAGCCCCAGCATTTT. Amino acids: CASSLGVGSNQPQHF.

This sequence joins TRBV13 and TRBJ1-4, with 9 bases fitting TRBD1. Unmatched junction bases numbered 8, after V lost 5 bases and J lost 7 bases. CDR1 and CDR2 from the germline V gene are PRHDT and FYEKMQ (reference sequence). The CDR3 loop spans 15 amino acids. CDR3 sequence: CASSRGQGLGEKLFF. In DNA, the CDR3 is TGTGCCAGCAGCCGCGGACAGGGGCTTGGTGAAAAACTGTTTTTT.

The chain has TRBV5-1 and TRBJ2-7; TRBD2 might be the D (6 bases). Trimming took 0 bases from V and 0 from J, leaving 7 bases between them. Germline-derived CDR1 and CDR2 are SGHRS and YFSETQ. CDR3 length equals 14 residues. CDR3 DNA: TGCGCCAGCAGCTTGGTGACTAGCTCCTACGAGCAGTACTTC. Protein: CASSLVTSSYEQYF.

For this clone: Sequence at one end of the junction differs from germline and may be a read error. The chain recombines TRBV11-1 with TRBJ2-7; D perhaps matches TRBD1 (6 bases). Germline-derived CDR1 and CDR2 are SGHAT and FQDESV (reference sequence). CDR3 size: 14 residues. CDR3 DNA sequence: TGTGCCAGCACCTTAGGGACACCTTCCTACGAGCAGTACTTC. It codes for CASTLGTPSYEQYF.

This clone has only a few counts. The CDR3 is CASGVLWEGDEQFF. The CDR3 DNA is TGTGCCAGCGGCGTCTTATGGGAGGGGGATGAGCAGTTCTTC. The rearrangement uses TRBV27 and TRBJ2-1; possibly TRBD2 for D (7 bases). Trimming left V 8 bases short and J 8 bases short, with 19 bases between. This CDR3 contains 14 residues. The germline CDR1 and CDR2 sequences are MNHEY and SMNVEV (reference sequence).